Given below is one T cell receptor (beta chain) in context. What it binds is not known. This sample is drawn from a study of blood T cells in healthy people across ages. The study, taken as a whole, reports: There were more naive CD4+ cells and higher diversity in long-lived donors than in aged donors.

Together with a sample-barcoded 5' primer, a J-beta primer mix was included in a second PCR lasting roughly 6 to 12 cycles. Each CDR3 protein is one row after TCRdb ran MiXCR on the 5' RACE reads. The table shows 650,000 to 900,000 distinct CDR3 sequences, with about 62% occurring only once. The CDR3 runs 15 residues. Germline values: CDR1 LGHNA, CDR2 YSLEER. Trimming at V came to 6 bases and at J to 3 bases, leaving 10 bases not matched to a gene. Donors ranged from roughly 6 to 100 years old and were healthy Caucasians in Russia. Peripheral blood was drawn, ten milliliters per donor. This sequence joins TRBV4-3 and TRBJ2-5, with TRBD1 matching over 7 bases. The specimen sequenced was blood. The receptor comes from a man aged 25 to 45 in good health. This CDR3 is CASSNPHRGEETQYF. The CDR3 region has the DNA TGCGCCAGCAGTAACCCTCACAGGGGCGAAGAGACCCAGTACTTC.